These T cell receptor beta chains were read from a single sample in a study of blood T cell repertoires in COVID-19. Produced via immunoSEQ multiplex PCR; TCRdb's table is partial and in-frame only. The sample carries about 39,000 clones, 75% to 90% recorded once. The sequenced material came from peripheral blood. These receptors were taken from a man aged 50-59 years with active or convalescent COVID-19. CDR3s include the opening cysteine and the closing phenylalanine or tryptophan. Each record gives: D gene, J gene, V gene, clone size, CDR3 DNA, CDR3 protein. D genes are given only for firm matches. Size values are once, few and many counts, or a class for expanded clones, and some rows have none.

>TRBD1|TRBJ1-1|TRBV9|-
TGTGCCAGCAGCACCCTGGGGGGGACAGGGGGCACTGAAGCTTTCTTT
CASSTLGGTGGTEAFF
>TRBD2|TRBJ2-2|TRBV24-1|-
TGTGCCGCCCTGCGGGGGGCGACCACCGGGGAGCTGTTTTTT
CAALRGATTGELFF
>-|TRBJ2-1|TRBV7-9|once
TGTGCCAGCACACCAGGGGCCTCTGAGCAGTTCTTC
CASTPGASEQFF
>TRBD1|TRBJ2-7|TRBV5-1|-
TGCGCCAGCAGCCGTATCCTTGGCCGGACAGGGGCGTACGAGCAGTACTTC
CASSRILGRTGAYEQYF
>-|TRBJ2-7|TRBV7-2|-
TGTGCCAGCAGCTTAGATGTAGCGTTCTCCTACGAGCAGTACTTC
CASSLDVAFSYEQYF
>-|TRBJ1-6|TRBV7-7|-
TGTGCCAGCAGCTTATACGGGAGGTCGGTAAGCTCCTATAATTCACCCCTCCACTTT
CASSLYGRSVSSYNSPLHF
>TRBD2|TRBJ2-3|TRBV7-8|-
TGTGCCAGCAGCCCACAAGCGGGGCGCACAGATACGCAGTATTTT
CASSPQAGRTDTQYF
>-|TRBJ1-2|TRBV6-5|-
TGTGCCAGCAGTCACGGGACAAGGAACTATGGCTACACCTTC
CASSHGTRNYGYTF
>-|TRBJ2-7|TRBV6-4|-
TGTGCCGATTACGGGGTCTCCTACGAGCAGTACTTC
CADYGVSYEQYF
>TRBD1|TRBJ1-6|TRBV9|once
TGTGCCAGTACAGAAACAGGGGGCTATAATTCACCCCTCCACTTT
CASTETGGYNSPLHF
>TRBD1|TRBJ2-3|TRBV18|-
TGTGCCAGCTCACCGGGACAGGGGAGAGGCACAGATACGCAGTATTTT
CASSPGQGRGTDTQYF
>-|TRBJ2-2|TRBV11-2|few
TGTGCCAGCAGCCCCACTATGTCGAACACCGGGGAGCTGTTTTTT
CASSPTMSNTGELFF
>-|TRBJ1-5|TRBV6-1|few
TGTGCCAGCAGTGAAGATGCTTCGGGCAATCAGCCCCAGCATTTT
CASSEDASGNQPQHF
>-|TRBJ2-2|TRBV3-1/TRBV3-2|-
TGTGCCAGCAGCCCCTTTTGGGGGGGGGCCGGCAACACCGGGGAGCTGTTTTTT
CASSPFWGGAGNTGELFF
>-|TRBJ1-2|TRBV5-1|-
TGCGCCAGCACAGGGGAGACCTATGGCTACACCTTC
CASTGETYGYTF
>TRBD1|TRBJ1-2|TRBV3-1/TRBV3-2|-
TGTGCCAGCAGCCTCCGGCAGGGACAGGGGATTTATGGCTACACCTTC
CASSLRQGQGIYGYTF
>TRBD1|TRBJ1-4|TRBV11-2|few
TGTGCCAGCAGCGAACGGTCGACAGGGACTCTTGCAACTAATGAAAAACTGTTTTTT
CASSERSTGTLATNEKLFF
>-|TRBJ2-3|TRBV5-4|-
TGTGCCAGCAGCCAGACACATACAGATACGCAGTATTTT
CASSQTHTDTQYF
>TRBD1|TRBJ1-2|TRBV6-5|-
TGTGCCAGCAGTTACGCGACAGGGCAGGGCTACACCTTC
CASSYATGQGYTF
>-|TRBJ2-3|TRBV7-2|-
TGTGCCAGCAGCCCCTTGGGCGGGGGCACAGATACGCAGTATTTT
CASSPLGGGTDTQYF
>TRBD2|TRBJ2-7|TRBV28|-
TGTGCCAGCAGTTTCCACAACTTAGCGGGGGGGACCTACGAGCAGTACTTC
CASSFHNLAGGTYEQYF
>-|TRBJ2-3|TRBV6-1|-
TGTGCCAGCAGTGAATACGGCAGGGGAACCGCGGCAGATACGCAGTATTTT
CASSEYGRGTAADTQYF
>TRBD1|TRBJ1-2|TRBV2|-
TGTGCCAGCAGTGGCGGACAGGGCCTATTTAACTATGGCTACACCTTC
CASSGGQGLFNYGYTF
>-|TRBJ1-1|TRBV5-5|once
TGTGCCAGCAGCCCGCGGGGGACCATGAACACTGAAGCTTTCTTT
CASSPRGTMNTEAFF
>-|TRBJ2-7|TRBV25-1|-
TGTGCCAGCAGTGAACCCGGGATCTACGAGCAGTACTTC
CASSEPGIYEQYF
>TRBD1|TRBJ1-2|TRBV5-4|once
TGTGCCAGCAGTGGAGACAGGGCAATGCGTGGCTACACCTTC
CASSGDRAMRGYTF
>-|TRBJ1-4|TRBV11-2|-
TGTGCCAGCAGTAGACAGTTGGCTAATGAAAAACTGTTTTTT
CASSRQLANEKLFF
>TRBD2|TRBJ2-5|TRBV5-1|-
TGCGCCAGCAGCTTGACGGCTAGCGGGGGGGCCGACCAAGAGACCCAGTACTTC
CASSLTASGGADQETQYF
>-|TRBJ1-2|TRBV6-5|-
TGTGCCAGCATTAGAGACGTGGGGGGAGGGTATGGCTACACCTTC
CASIRDVGGGYGYTF
>-|TRBJ1-1|TRBV27|few
TGTGCCAGCAGTTCCCGCGTGGGCGTTGGTAAGGCTGAAGCTTTCTTT
CASSSRVGVGKAEAFF